The TCR beta chain under discussion was sequenced for a study of Ad26.COV2.S vaccination and SARS-CoV-2 variants. Study context: The Ad26.COV2.S arm of the COV1001 trial was where the donor was placed. Intramuscularly, Ad26.COV2.S was given either once or twice, 56 days apart. The study's findings and limits: An underestimation of total T cell responses may have resulted from the TCR breadth and depth analyses.

TCRdb's copy holds only in-frame clones and misses some; the assay was immunoSEQ multiplex PCR. The sample has about 350,000 clones, roughly 90% seen once. The treatment is: 19 received Ad26.COV2.S at low or high dose, single or two shots; about 5 received placebo; per-sample allocation not given. Following the first vaccine or placebo injection, samples were taken on day 63. With V trimmed by 4 bases and J by 4 bases, 7 bases remained unmatched. The CDR3 has 14 residues. Germline CDR1 SGHRS, CDR2 YFSETQ. Turning to this clone: Antigen unknown.

J is TRBJ2-5 and V is TRBV5-1, with 7 bases identical to TRBD1. The starting material was peripheral blood, obtained in a trial of Ad26.COV2.S vaccine versus placebo. This receptor was identified in a person aged 18 to 59 who received the Ad26.COV2.S COVID-19 vaccine or a placebo. CDR3 sequence reads: CASSPPGQLETQYF. The DNA for the CDR3 is TGCGCCAGCAGCCCCCCGGGACAGTTAGAGACCCAGTACTTC.